This T cell receptor (beta chain) was sequenced in a study of blood T cell repertoires in COVID-19 (dated by TCRdb to between 2020 and 2021). Broadly, across the study: The collaborator samples originated in the United States, Italy and Spain and spanned the acute and convalescent phases of COVID-19. The material from the prospective study consisted of cDNA or gDNA derived from T cells, B-cell-depleted T cells, or PBMCs. Deeply sampled blood TCRbeta repertoires from subjects exposed to, actively infected with, or recovered from COVID-19 were included in the dataset. The repertoires were released in a freely available public database meant as a resource for research on the immune response to SARS-CoV-2. The samples were drawn from two sources: the first 160 participants of the ongoing ImmuneRACE study, and fewer than 1,500 subjects contributed by 6 global collaborators. Sample metadata almost always included a de-identified subject ID, COVID-19 status, age in years and sex. HLA class I and class II types, where available, came from metadata supplied by the sample provider rather than from assay-based typing. Summary of the overall study and its limitations: How much clinical and demographic metadata was included differed by source and by participant, and the metadata was provided uncurated.

In the case of this clone: What this receptor recognizes is not known. Base qualities are not recorded, but no much larger clone differs from it by a single base.

The CDR3 runs 13 residues from the cysteine to the phenylalanine. The retained sequence is limited to the CDR3, 39 bases, with the frame set at the first base. The germline V gene (reference sequence) sets CDR1 to MNHNY and CDR2 to SVGAGI. V and J lose 1 base and 10 bases, and a span of 11 bases separates them. TCRbeta CDR3 regions were amplified from genomic DNA using the immunoSEQ Assay, a bias-controlled multiplex PCR. The paper's data handling went like this. Within the assay, amplification of reference gene primers was used to estimate how many nucleated cells each sample contained. To quantify the absolute abundance of each unique TCRbeta CDR3 rearrangement, sequence reads were collapsed and filtered. For each sample, productive Simpson clonality was calculated as the square root of Simpson's diversity index across productive rearrangements. The clones in this table, taken by TCRdb from immuneACCESS, are in-frame only. Not every clone is retained; where verified, under half of the shortfall comes from an unresolved V gene, and the cause of the rest is unknown. That table gives V, J and clone size, and the DNA gave D and trimming. Here the sample has about 52,000 clones; about 80% occur a single time. Clones ranked in the top ten supply under 7% of the sample.

The collaborating institutions used their own protocols to collect whole blood in K2EDTA tubes. Collaborator samples were shipped for TCRbeta analysis as frozen whole blood, isolated PBMCs, or DNA extracted from either sample type. The sequence derives from a man between 65 and 80 years old with active COVID-19. The material sequenced was peripheral blood. The chain is assembled from TRBV6-6 and TRBJ2-4, with a weak D call of TRBD2 (5 bases match). The DNA reads TGTGCCAGCAGTTACTTTAGGGAGACGATTCAGTACTTC. This is translated as CASSYFRETIQYF.